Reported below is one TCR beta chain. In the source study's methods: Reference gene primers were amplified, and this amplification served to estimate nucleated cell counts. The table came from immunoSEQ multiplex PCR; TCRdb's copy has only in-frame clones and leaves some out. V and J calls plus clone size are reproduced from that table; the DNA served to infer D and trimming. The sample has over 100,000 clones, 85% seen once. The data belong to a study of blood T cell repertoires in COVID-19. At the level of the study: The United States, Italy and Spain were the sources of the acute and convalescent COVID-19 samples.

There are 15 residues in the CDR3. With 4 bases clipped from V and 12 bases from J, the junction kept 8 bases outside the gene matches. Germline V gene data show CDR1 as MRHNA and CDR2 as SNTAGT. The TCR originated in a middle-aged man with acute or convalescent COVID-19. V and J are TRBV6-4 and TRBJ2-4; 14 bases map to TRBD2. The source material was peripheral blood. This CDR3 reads CASSVVTSGRAHQYF. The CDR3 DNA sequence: TGTGCCAGCAGTGTCGTGACTAGCGGGAGGGCCCATCAGTACTTC.